One sample yielded the 18 T cell receptor beta chains listed below, sequenced in a study of cytomegalovirus exposure and HLA in healthy donors. Primers included in the PCR were 60 Vbeta and 13 Jbeta primers. The data were produced by immunoSEQ multiplex PCR, yet TCRdb's version contains in-frame clones alone and is incomplete. The sample lists around 170,000 clones, 75% to 85% occurring once. Material: PBMCs. The receptors were sampled from a woman in her 30s in good health and CMV-seropositive.

The V and J genes are TRBV28 and TRBJ2-7; D is perhaps TRBD2 (7 bases). The V and J ends lost 3 bases and 3 bases respectively, with 18 bases between them. Germline V gene lookup returns CDR1 MDHEN and CDR2 SYDVKM. This CDR3 region has 16 residues. The CDR3 spells CASSFATGGQIYEQYF. The CDR3 nucleotides are TGTGCCAGCAGTTTCGCCACCGGGGGGCAGATCTACGAGCAGTACTTC.

This clone appeared a single time. This chain connects TRBV7-9 to TRBJ2-7; possible D gene TRBD2, 7 bases. The germline CDR1 and CDR2 sequences are SEHNR and FQNEAQ (reference sequence). V was cut by 8 bases and J by 4 bases, with 15 bases left in between. This CDR3 spans 13 amino acids. The CDR3 DNA sequence: TGTGCCAGCGGGGGGGGCAGGCAGTACGAGCAGTACTTC. Translating gives CASGGGRQYEQYF. The entire variable domain, with the rest obtained from reference TRBV7-9 and TRBJ2-7, is as follows: DTGVSQNPRHKITKRGQNVTFRCDPISEHNRLYWYRQTLGQGPEFLTYFQNEAQLEKSRLLSDRFSAERPKGSFSTLEIQRTEQGDSAMYLCASGGGRQYEQYFGPGTRLTVT.

V usage is TRBV27 and J usage is TRBJ2-4; 13 bases line up with TRBD2. Trimming at V came to 3 bases and at J to 5 bases, leaving 13 bases not matched to a gene. This CDR3 has 19 residues. Germline V CDR1 and CDR2: MNHEY, SMNVEV (reference sequence). The CDR3 coding sequence is TGTGCCAGCAGTTTCACACCGCTACTAGCGGGGGGGCAAGAAAACATTCAGTACTTC. Protein sequence: CASSFTPLLAGGQENIQYF.

The rearrangement uses TRBV9 and TRBJ1-2; TRBD1 matches 9 bases. Losses at the gene ends were 0 bases for V and 4 bases for J; bases not matched to a gene: 4. Per germline, CDR1 SGDLS and CDR2 YYNGEE. The CDR3 covers 15 residues. The CDR3, as DNA: TGTGCCAGCAGCGTAGGGGACAGGGCCTTCTATGGCTACACCTTC. Translated, it gives CASSVGDRAFYGYTF. The full variable domain, its missing parts supplied by reference TRBV9 and TRBJ1-2, is DSGVTQTPKHLITATGQRVTLRCSPRSGDLSVYWYQQSLDQGLQFLIQYYNGEERAKGNILERFSAQQFPDLHSELNLSSLELGDSALYFCASSVGDRAFYGYTFGSGTRLTVV.

This clone has more than one count but fewer than ten. The chain is built from TRBV5-5 and TRBJ1-2; no firm D call. V dropped 2 bases and J dropped 8 bases, with 7 bases sitting between them. CDR3 length equals 11 residues. The germline CDR1 and CDR2 sequences are SGHKS and YYEKEE (reference sequence). Here the CDR3 DNA reads TGTGCCAGCAGCTTCCCTCCGGGCTACACCTTC. It codes for CASSFPPGYTF.

This clone has only one observation. Other nucleotide sequences from this sample produce the same CDR3. The gene calls are TRBV18 and TRBJ2-7, with 10 bases fitting TRBD1. After removal of 3 bases from V and 3 bases from J, the junction contained 5 bases not matched to a gene. Germline V lookup: CDR1 KGHSH, CDR2 LQKENI. The CDR3 has 15 residues. The DNA of the CDR3 is TGTGCCAGCTCACCGGGACAGGGGTACTTCTACGAGCAGTACTTC. Translating it yields CASSPGQGYFYEQYF.

There are a few counts of this clone. The V and J genes are TRBV27 and TRBJ1-5; 8 bases align to TRBD1. The CDR3 totals 16 residues. Per the germline V gene, CDR1 is MNHEY and CDR2 is SMNVEV (reference sequence). V lost 4 bases, J lost 6 bases, and 11 bases stayed unmatched. CDR3 loop: CASSSTTDRDGQPQHF. CDR3 nucleotides: TGTGCCAGCAGTTCCACAACGGACAGGGACGGTCAGCCCCAGCATTTT.

This sequence joins TRBV10-3 and TRBJ2-1, with 8 bases aligning to TRBD2. The V and J ends lost 3 bases and 0 bases, in that order; junction bases with no gene match: 4. The germline gives CDR1 ENHRY, CDR2 SYGVKD. There are 16 residues in the CDR3. The DNA for the CDR3 is TGTGCCATCAGTGACGGCGGGGGGTACTCCTACAATGAGCAGTTCTTC. It specifies CAISDGGGYSYNEQFF.

The J gene is TRBJ2-3, the V gene TRBV7-2; the D gene is possibly TRBD2 (5 bases). The V gene lost 7 bases and the J gene lost 3 bases, with 17 bases spanning the gap. The germline V gene encodes CDR1 SGHTA and CDR2 FQGNSA. CDR3 length equals 15 residues. In DNA, the CDR3 is TGTGCCAGCAACCGAGGGCCCGGCGGGACAGATACGCAGTATTTT. Translation: CASNRGPGGTDTQYF.

This clone came up a few times. This sequence joins TRBV2 and TRBJ1-4; no firm D call. Trimming cost V 6 bases and J 5 bases, with 16 bases left between them. The germline V gene encodes CDR1 SNHLY and CDR2 FYNNEI. This CDR3 has 15 amino acids. The CDR3 is CASSREGGINEKLFF. In nucleotides, the CDR3 is TGTGCCAGCAGCCGAGAGGGAGGGATCAATGAAAAACTGTTTTTT.

The chain couples TRBV7-9 to TRBJ2-1; 10 bases line up with TRBD2. CDR3 length equals 12 residues. With V trimmed by 11 bases and J by 3 bases, 1 base remained unmatched. Germline CDR1 reads SEHNR; CDR2 reads FQNEAQ (reference sequence). The CDR3 sequence is CALAGGYNEQFF. CDR3 nucleotides: TGTGCCTTAGCGGGGGGCTACAATGAGCAGTTCTTC.

The genes are TRBV7-3 and TRBJ2-5, with D perhaps matching TRBD1 (6 bases). With 5 bases removed from V and 1 base from J, the gap between germline ends came to 8 bases. The CDR3 runs 13 residues. Per the germline V gene, CDR1 is SGHTA and CDR2 is FQGTGA. CDR3 sequence (DNA): TGTGCCAGCAGCCGGGACATCCAAGAGACCCAGTACTTC. It encodes CASSRDIQETQYF.

This chain connects TRBV10-2 to TRBJ2-2; 8 positions agree with TRBD2. J gave up 2 bases and V 4 bases, and 18 bases lay outside the gene matches. The CDR3 consists of 20 residues. The germline V gene has CDR1 WSHSY and CDR2 SAAADI. In DNA, the CDR3 is TGCGCCAGCAGTGGCCCCTCGGGGCGGGGGGCCGTACTTAACACCGGGGAGCTGTTTTTT. It is translated as CASSGPSGRGAVLNTGELFF.

The genes are TRBV19 and TRBJ2-1; D possibly corresponds to TRBD2 (6 bases). The V gene lost 2 bases and the J gene lost 4 bases, with 9 bases spanning the gap. Germline V gives CDR1 LNHDA, CDR2 SQIVND (reference sequence). CDR3 length: 14 residues. The CDR3 DNA is TGTGCCAGTAGTATAAGCGGGCTTTACAATGAGCAGTTCTTC. Translation: CASSISGLYNEQFF. Filled out from reference TRBV19 and TRBJ2-1, the complete variable domain reads DGGITQSPKYLFRKEGQNVTLSCEQNLNHDAMYWYRQDPGQGLRLIYYSQIVNDFQKGDIAEGYSVSREKKESFPLTVTSAQKNPTAFYLCASSISGLYNEQFFGPGTRLTVL.

On this clone: At the DNA level, this CDR3 is encoded by other sequences in the same sample as well. The chain uses TRBV11-3 and TRBJ2-5; 7 positions agree with TRBD1. Gene TRBJ2-7 matches the end of the DNA better, so the J call may be wrong. The germline CDR1 and CDR2 sequences are SGHNT and YENEEA. The CDR3 totals 14 residues. CDR3 sequence (DNA): TGTGCCAGCAGCTTAGGGACAGGAGCCTACGAGCAGTACTTC. Protein sequence: CASSLGTGAYEQYF.

In nucleotides, the CDR3 is TGTGCCAGCAGCCCGACTAGCGCGCTCTACAATGAGCAGTTCTTC. Encoded protein: CASSPTSALYNEQFF. This chain uses TRBV7-3 with TRBJ2-1; 8 bases are shared with TRBD2. J gave up 3 bases and V 5 bases, and 6 bases lay outside the gene matches. Germline-derived CDR1 and CDR2 are SGHTA and FQGTGA. The CDR3 has 15 residues. Filled out from reference TRBV7-3 and TRBJ2-1, the complete variable domain reads GAGVSQTPSNKVTEKGKYVELRCDPISGHTALYWYRQSLGQGPEFLIYFQGTGAADDSGLPNDRFFAVRPEGSVSTLKIQRTERGDSAVYLCASSPTSALYNEQFFGPGTRLTVL.

The chain is built from TRBV19 and TRBJ1-3, with 8 bases aligning to TRBD1. Germline V CDR1 and CDR2: LNHDA, SQIVND (reference sequence). The CDR3 has 14 residues. V dropped 5 bases and J dropped 4; count of bases not matched to a gene: 4. For the CDR3, the DNA is TGTGCCAGTAGTGGCAGGGGGCGCGGAAACACCATATATTTT. This gives the protein CASSGRGRGNTIYF.

This clone was recorded only once. V gene TRBV10-3 combines with J gene TRBJ2-6; possible D gene TRBD1, 6 bases. In germline, CDR1 is ENHRY, CDR2 SYGVKD. V was trimmed by 3 bases and J by 0 bases, leaving 21 bases between them. The CDR3 length is 20 residues. The CDR3 coding sequence is TGTGCCATCAGTGACCCCCGCTCCCAGGGGCAAAGCTCTGGGGCCAACGTCCTGACTTTC. Translating it yields CAISDPRSQGQSSGANVLTF.